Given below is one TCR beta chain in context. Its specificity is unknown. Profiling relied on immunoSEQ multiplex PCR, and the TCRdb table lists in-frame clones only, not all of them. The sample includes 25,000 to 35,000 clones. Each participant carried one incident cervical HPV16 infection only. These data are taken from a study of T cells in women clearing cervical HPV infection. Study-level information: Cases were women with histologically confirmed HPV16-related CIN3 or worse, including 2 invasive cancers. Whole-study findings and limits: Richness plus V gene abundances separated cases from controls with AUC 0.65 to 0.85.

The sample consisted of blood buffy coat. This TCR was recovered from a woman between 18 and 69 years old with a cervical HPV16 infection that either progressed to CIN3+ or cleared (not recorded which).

The DNA read from the CDR3 is TGTGCCAGCAGCGCAGACAGGGGTTATGAAAAA. It yields the protein CASSADRGYEK. The whole CDR3 reads CASSADRGYEKLFF. The chain combines TRBV2 with TRBJ1-4, with 8 bases matching TRBD1. The read falls 3 residues short of the CDR3 end, and the missing part is taken from the germline J gene. The CDR3 spans 14 residues. Germline V CDR1 and CDR2: SNHLY, FYNNEI. Losses at the gene ends were 6 bases for V and 6 bases for J; bases not matched to a gene: 6.